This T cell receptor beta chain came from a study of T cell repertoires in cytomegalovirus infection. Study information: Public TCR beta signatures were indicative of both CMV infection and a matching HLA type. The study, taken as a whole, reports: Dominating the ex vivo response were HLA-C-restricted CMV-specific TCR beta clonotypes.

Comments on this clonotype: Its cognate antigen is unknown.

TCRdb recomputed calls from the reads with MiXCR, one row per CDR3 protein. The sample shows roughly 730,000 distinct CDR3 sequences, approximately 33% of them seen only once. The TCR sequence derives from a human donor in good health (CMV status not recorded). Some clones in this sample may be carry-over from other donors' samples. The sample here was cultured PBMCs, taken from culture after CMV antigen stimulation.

CDR3 nucleotides: TGCAGTGGGAGTAGGGCCCAGAATAAAAACACCGGGGAGCTGTTTTTT. This encodes CSGSRAQNKNTGELFF. The chain recombines TRBV20-1 with TRBJ2-2; D gene unclear. CDR3 length: 16 amino acids. The V and J ends lost 7 bases and 2 bases respectively, with 20 bases between them. Germline lookup yields CDR1 DFQATT and CDR2 SNEGSKA (reference sequence).